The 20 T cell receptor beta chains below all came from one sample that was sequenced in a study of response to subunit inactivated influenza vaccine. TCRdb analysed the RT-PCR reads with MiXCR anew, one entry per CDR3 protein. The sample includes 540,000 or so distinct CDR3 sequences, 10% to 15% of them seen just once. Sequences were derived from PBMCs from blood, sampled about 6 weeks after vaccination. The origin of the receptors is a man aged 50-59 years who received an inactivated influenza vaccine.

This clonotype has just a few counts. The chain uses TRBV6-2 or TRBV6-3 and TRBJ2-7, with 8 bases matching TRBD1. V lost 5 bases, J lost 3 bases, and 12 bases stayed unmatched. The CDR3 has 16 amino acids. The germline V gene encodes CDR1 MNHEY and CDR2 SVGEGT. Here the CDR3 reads CASSPPRTGSNYEQYF. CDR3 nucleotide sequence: TGTGCCAGCAGTCCGCCCAGGACAGGGTCGAACTACGAGCAGTACTTC.

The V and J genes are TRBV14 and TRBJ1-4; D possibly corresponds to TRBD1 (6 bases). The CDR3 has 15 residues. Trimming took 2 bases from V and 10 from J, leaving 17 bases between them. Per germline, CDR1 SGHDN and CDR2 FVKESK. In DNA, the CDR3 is TGTGCCAGCAGCCAAAAGATGGAGCCAGGGGCAAAACTGTTTTTT. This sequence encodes CASSQKMEPGAKLFF.

CDR3 bases: TGTGCCAGCAGCTTATTGAGTGGGACTCAACAAATCACAGATACGCAGTATTTT. This encodes CASSLLSGTQQITDTQYF. The chain joins TRBV7-8 to TRBJ2-3, with D possibly matching TRBD2 (6 bases). This CDR3 spans 18 amino acids. Germline V gene lookup returns CDR1 SGHVS and CDR2 FQNEAQ. V was pared by 2 bases and J by 2 bases, with 20 bases between.

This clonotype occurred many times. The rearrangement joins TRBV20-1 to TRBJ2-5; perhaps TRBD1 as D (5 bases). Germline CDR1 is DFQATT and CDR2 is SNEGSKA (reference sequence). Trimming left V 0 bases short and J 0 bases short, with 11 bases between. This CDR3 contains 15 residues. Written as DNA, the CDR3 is TGCAGTGCTAGAGATGGGAACAGGTACCAAGAGACCCAGTACTTC. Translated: CSARDGNRYQETQYF.

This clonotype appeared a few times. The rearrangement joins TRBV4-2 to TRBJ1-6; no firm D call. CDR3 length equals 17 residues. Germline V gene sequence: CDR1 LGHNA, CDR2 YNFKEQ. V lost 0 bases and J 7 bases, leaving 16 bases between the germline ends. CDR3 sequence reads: CASSQEPQSSLNSPLHF. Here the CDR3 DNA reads TGTGCCAGCAGCCAAGAGCCACAGTCAAGCTTAAATTCACCCCTCCACTTT.

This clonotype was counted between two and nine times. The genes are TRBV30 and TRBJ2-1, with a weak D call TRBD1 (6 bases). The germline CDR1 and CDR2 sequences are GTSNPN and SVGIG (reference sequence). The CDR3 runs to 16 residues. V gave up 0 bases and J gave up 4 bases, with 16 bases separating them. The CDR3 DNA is TGTGCCTGGAGTGTACCCACACAAACAGGGTACAATGAGCAGTTCTTC. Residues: CAWSVPTQTGYNEQFF.

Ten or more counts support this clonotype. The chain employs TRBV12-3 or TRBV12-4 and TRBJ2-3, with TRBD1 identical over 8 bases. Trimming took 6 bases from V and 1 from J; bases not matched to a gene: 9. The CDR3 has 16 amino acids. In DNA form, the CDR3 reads TGTGCCAGCAGCCGTTACGTGGGACAGGGCACAGATACGCAGTATTTT. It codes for CASSRYVGQGTDTQYF.

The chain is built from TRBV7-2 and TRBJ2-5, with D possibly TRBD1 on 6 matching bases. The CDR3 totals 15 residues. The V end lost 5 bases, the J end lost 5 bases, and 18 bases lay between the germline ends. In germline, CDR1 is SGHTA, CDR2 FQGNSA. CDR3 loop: CASSVRLGARETQYF. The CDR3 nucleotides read TGTGCCAGCAGCGTACGCCTGGGGGCGCGGGAGACCCAGTACTTC.

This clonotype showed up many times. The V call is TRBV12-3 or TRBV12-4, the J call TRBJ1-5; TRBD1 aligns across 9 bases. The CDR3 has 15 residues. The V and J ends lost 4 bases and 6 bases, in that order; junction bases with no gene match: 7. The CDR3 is CASSSTGGLGQPQHF. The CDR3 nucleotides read TGTGCCAGCAGTTCAACAGGGGGCTTAGGTCAGCCCCAGCATTTT.

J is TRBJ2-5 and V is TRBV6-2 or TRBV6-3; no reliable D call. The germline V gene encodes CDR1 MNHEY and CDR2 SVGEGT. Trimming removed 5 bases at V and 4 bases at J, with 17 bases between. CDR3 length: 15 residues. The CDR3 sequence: CASSPVRAPGETQYF. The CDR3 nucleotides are TGTGCCAGCAGTCCAGTTCGGGCGCCGGGAGAGACCCAGTACTTC.

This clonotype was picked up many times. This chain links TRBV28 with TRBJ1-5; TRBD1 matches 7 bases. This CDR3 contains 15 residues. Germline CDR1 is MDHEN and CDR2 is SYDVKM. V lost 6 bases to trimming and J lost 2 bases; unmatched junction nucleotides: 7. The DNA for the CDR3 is TGTGCCAGCAGCCCTCCCGGGACAGGCAATCAGCCCCAGCATTTT. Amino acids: CASSPPGTGNQPQHF.

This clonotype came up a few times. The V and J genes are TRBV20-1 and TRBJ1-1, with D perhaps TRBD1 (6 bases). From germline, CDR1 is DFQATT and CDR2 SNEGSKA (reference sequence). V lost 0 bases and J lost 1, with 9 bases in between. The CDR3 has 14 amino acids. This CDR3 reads CSAREGGRNTEAFF. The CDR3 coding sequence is TGCAGTGCTAGAGAAGGGGGGAGGAACACTGAAGCTTTCTTT.

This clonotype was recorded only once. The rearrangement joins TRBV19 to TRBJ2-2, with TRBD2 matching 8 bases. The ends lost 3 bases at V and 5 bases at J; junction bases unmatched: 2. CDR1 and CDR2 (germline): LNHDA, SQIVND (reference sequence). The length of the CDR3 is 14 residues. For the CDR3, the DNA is TGTGCCAGTAGTATCGGGAGGGTTACCGGGGAGCTGTTTTTT. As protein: CASSIGRVTGELFF.

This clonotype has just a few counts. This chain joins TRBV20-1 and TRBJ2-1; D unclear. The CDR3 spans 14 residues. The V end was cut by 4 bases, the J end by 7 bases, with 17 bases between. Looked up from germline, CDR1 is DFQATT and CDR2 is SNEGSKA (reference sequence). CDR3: CSATDTWATNEQFF. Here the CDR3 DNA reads TGCAGTGCTACTGATACTTGGGCCACGAATGAGCAGTTCTTC.

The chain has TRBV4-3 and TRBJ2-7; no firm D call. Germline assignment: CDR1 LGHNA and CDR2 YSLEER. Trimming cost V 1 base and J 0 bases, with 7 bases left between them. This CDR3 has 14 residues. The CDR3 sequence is CASSQVMSSYEQYF. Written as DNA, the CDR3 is TGCGCCAGCAGCCAAGTTATGAGCTCCTACGAGCAGTACTTC.

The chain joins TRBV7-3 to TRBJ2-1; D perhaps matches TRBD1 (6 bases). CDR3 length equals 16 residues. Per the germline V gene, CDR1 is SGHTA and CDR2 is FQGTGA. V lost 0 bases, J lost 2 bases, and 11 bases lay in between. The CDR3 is CASSLTGAGTYNEQFF. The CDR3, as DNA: TGTGCCAGCAGCTTAACGGGGGCAGGGACCTACAATGAGCAGTTCTTC.

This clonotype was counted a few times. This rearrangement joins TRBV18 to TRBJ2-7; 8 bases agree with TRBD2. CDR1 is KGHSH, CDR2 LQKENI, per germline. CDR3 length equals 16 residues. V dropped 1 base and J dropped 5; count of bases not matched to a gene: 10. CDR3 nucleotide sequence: TGTGCCAGCTCACCACGGAGCGGGAGAATTGGCCACGAGCAGTACTTC. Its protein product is CASSPRSGRIGHEQYF.

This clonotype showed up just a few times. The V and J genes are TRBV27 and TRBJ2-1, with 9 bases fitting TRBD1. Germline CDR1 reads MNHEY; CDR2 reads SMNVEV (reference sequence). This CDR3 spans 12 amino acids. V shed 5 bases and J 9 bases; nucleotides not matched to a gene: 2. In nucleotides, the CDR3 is TGTGCCAGCAGTAGGACAGGGGCTGAGCAGTTCTTC. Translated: CASSRTGAEQFF.

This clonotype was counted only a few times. CDR3 sequence (DNA): TGTGCCAGCAGCCCCGAGGGGGGGGTGTACAATGAGCAGTTCTTC. The encoded protein is CASSPEGGVYNEQFF. The chain is built from TRBV9 and TRBJ2-1; weak D call: TRBD2 (7 bases). The length of the CDR3 is 15 residues. In germline, CDR1 is SGDLS, CDR2 YYNGEE. V was cut by 4 bases and J by 4 bases, with 15 bases left in between.

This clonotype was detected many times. The CDR3 region has the DNA TGCAGTGCCCTAGGGCTAGCGGGGGCCAACGAGCAGTACTTC. Translation gives CSALGLAGANEQYF. The rearrangement joins TRBV20-1 to TRBJ2-7; 10 positions match TRBD2. V was pared by 6 bases and J by 5 bases, with 10 bases of the junction left unmatched. There are 14 residues in the CDR3. CDR1 is DFQATT and CDR2 is SNEGSKA in the germline V gene (reference sequence).